The 16 T cell receptor beta chains below were found in one sample sequenced in a study of cytomegalovirus exposure and HLA in healthy donors. Both 60 Vbeta primers and 13 Jbeta primers went into the PCR. Generated by immunoSEQ multiplex PCR, the TCRdb table keeps only in-frame clones and is missing some. The table has 200,000 to 250,000 clones, 70% seen once. The sample taken for sequencing was PBMCs. Source of these receptors: a man in his forties in good health and CMV-seropositive.

The chain uses TRBV4-1 and TRBJ2-5; maybe TRBD1 (6 bases). The CDR3 is 13 residues long. Germline V CDR1 and CDR2: MGHRA, YSYEKL. The V end was cut by 5 bases, the J end by 8 bases, with 15 bases between. The CDR3 nucleotides read TGCGCCAGCAGCGGGGGCTCGGGGAGAACCCAGTACTTC. Protein sequence: CASSGGSGRTQYF.

This chain uses TRBV6-5 with TRBJ1-1; D is perhaps TRBD1 (5 bases). CDR3 size: 14 residues. Trimming pared 11 bases from V and 0 bases from J, leaving 16 bases between. Germline CDR1 and CDR2: MNHEY and SVGAGI. CDR3 region: CALNPGNLNTEAFF. CDR3 bases: TGTGCCTTAAATCCAGGGAACTTGAACACTGAAGCTTTCTTT.

This clone is a singleton in its sample. CDR3 sequence (DNA): TGTGCCAGCAGTGTGAGGGTACGAGCCTCGGAGCAGTACTTC. Protein sequence: CASSVRVRASEQYF. The V gene is TRBV6-1, the J gene TRBJ2-7, with D tentatively TRBD2 (5 bases). V lost 4 bases and J 7 bases, leaving 17 bases between the germline ends. CDR3 length: 14 amino acids. The germline CDR1 and CDR2 sequences are MNHNS and SASEGT.

The V and J genes are TRBV5-4 and TRBJ2-7, with TRBD2 matching over 13 bases. V lost 7 bases to trimming and J lost 1 base; unmatched junction nucleotides: 8. Germline V lookup: CDR1 SGHNT, CDR2 YYREEE (reference sequence). The CDR3 covers 16 residues. The CDR3 sequence is CASSRLAGGGSYEQYF. The CDR3 DNA reads TGTGCCAGCTCCCGACTAGCGGGGGGCGGGTCCTACGAGCAGTACTTC. The whole variable domain, filled in from reference TRBV5-4 and TRBJ2-7, reads ETGVTQSPTHLIKTRGQQVTLRCSSQSGHNTVSWYQQALGQGPQFIFQYYREEENGRGNFPPRFSGLQFPNYSSELNVNALELDDSALYLCASSRLAGGGSYEQYFGPGTRLTVT.

The chain couples TRBV5-4 to TRBJ1-6; tentatively, D is TRBD1 (5 bases). V lost 5 bases to trimming and J lost 6 bases, with 15 bases between them. CDR1 is SGHNT and CDR2 is YYREEE in the germline V gene (reference sequence). This CDR3 comprises 15 residues. CDR3 coding DNA: TGTGCCAGCAGTTCCGAGGCAGGGCCTAATTCACCCCTCCACTTT. This codes for CASSSEAGPNSPLHF.

The chain recombines TRBV29-1 with TRBJ2-5, with D possibly matching TRBD2 (5 bases). The CDR3 sequence is 17 residues long. Per the germline V gene, CDR1 is SQVTM and CDR2 is ANQGSEA. Trimming pared 6 bases from V and 4 bases from J, leaving 27 bases between. The CDR3 DNA is TGCAGCGTCGTCATGGTGACTGCTGGACTCCGGGGAGAGACCCAGTACTTC. Its protein product is CSVVMVTAGLRGETQYF.

The J gene is TRBJ2-5, the V gene TRBV6-1; 9 positions agree with TRBD1. J lost 5 bases, V lost 5 bases, and 9 bases had no gene match. Germline V gives CDR1 MNHNS, CDR2 SASEGT. The CDR3 has 15 residues. The CDR3 region is CASSSGTGLPETQYF. DNA for the CDR3: TGTGCCAGCAGTTCCGGGACAGGGCTGCCCGAGACCCAGTACTTC.

The chain is built from TRBV2 and TRBJ1-1; a weak D match, TRBD1 (6 bases). Per germline, CDR1 SNHLY and CDR2 FYNNEI. CDR3 length equals 15 residues. V shed 6 bases and J shed 4 bases, with 18 bases lying between them. CDR3 nucleotide sequence: TGTGCCAGCAGAGCAGGGGTGGGGATCTCCACTGAAGCTTTCTTT. Translated: CASRAGVGISTEAFF.

J is TRBJ2-1 and V is TRBV6-1, with TRBD1 matching 8 bases. The trim removed 7 bases at V and 8 bases at J, leaving 10 bases unmatched. Germline CDR1 is MNHNS and CDR2 is SASEGT. The CDR3 has 14 amino acids. The CDR3 sequence: CASTLDRVVDEQFF. The CDR3 DNA follows: TGTGCCAGCACCCTGGACAGGGTTGTTGATGAGCAGTTCTTC.

The gene calls are TRBV5-1 and TRBJ1-1; no reliable D call. From germline, CDR1 is SGHRS and CDR2 YFSETQ. The CDR3 runs 13 residues. Trimming shortened V by 0 bases and J by 1 base, and 4 bases separated the two germline ends. CDR3 loop: CASSLDRNTEAFF. The CDR3 DNA reads TGCGCCAGCAGCTTGGACAGGAACACTGAAGCTTTCTTT.

This clone was counted between two and nine times. The V gene is TRBV7-9, the J gene TRBJ2-2; D unclear. The germline gives CDR1 SEHNR, CDR2 FQNEAQ (reference sequence). CDR3 size: 12 residues. The V and J ends lost 4 bases and 6 bases respectively, with 6 bases between them. The CDR3 DNA follows: TGTGCCAGCAGCTCTAGAGCCGGGGAGCTGTTTTTT. This codes for CASSSRAGELFF.

This CDR3 reads CASSDVSAGGYEQYF. In nucleotides, the CDR3 is TGTGCCAGCAGTGACGTCAGTGCGGGCGGGTACGAGCAGTACTTC. The chain carries TRBV25-1 and TRBJ2-7, with D maybe TRBD2 (5 bases). Germline V lookup: CDR1 MGHDK, CDR2 SYGVNS. CDR3 size: 15 residues. Trimming left V 3 bases short and J 4 bases short, with 16 bases between.

The chain has TRBV9 and TRBJ1-3; TRBD1 is a possible D gene (5 bases). This CDR3 contains 15 residues. Germline-derived CDR1 and CDR2 are SGDLS and YYNGEE. Trimming cost V 0 bases and J 2 bases, with 9 bases left between them. CDR3 DNA sequence: TGTGCCAGCAGCGTAGTGGCAGGGACTGGAAACACCATATATTTT. Protein sequence: CASSVVAGTGNTIYF. The whole variable domain, filled in from reference TRBV9 and TRBJ1-3, reads DSGVTQTPKHLITATGQRVTLRCSPRSGDLSVYWYQQSLDQGLQFLIQYYNGEERAKGNILERFSAQQFPDLHSELNLSSLELGDSALYFCASSVVAGTGNTIYFGEGSWLTVV.

J is TRBJ1-5 and V is TRBV27; 7 bases align to TRBD1. CDR1 is MNHEY, CDR2 SMNVEV, per germline (reference sequence). There are 16 residues in the CDR3. V trimming: 3 bases; J trimming: 5 bases; junction bases outside the gene matches: 10. The CDR3 DNA reads as TGTGCCAGCAGTTTTACAGCCGGGACAGTTGATCAGCCCCAGCATTTT. Its protein is CASSFTAGTVDQPQHF.

The rearrangement uses TRBV7-2 and TRBJ1-5; D is uncertain. The CDR3 runs 13 residues. The germline V gene encodes CDR1 SGHTA and CDR2 FQGNSA. The V end was cut by 3 bases, the J end by 0 bases, with 3 bases between. The CDR3: CASSFSSNQPQHF. The CDR3 DNA reads as TGTGCCAGCAGCTTCAGTAGCAATCAGCCCCAGCATTTT. Full variable domain (missing parts from reference TRBV7-2 and TRBJ1-5): GAGVSQSPSNKVTEKGKDVELRCDPISGHTALYWYRQSLGQGLEFLIYFQGNSAPDKSGLPSDRFSAERTGGSVSTLTIQRTQQEDSAVYLCASSFSSNQPQHFGDGTRLSIL.

This chain links TRBV6-1 with TRBJ1-2, with D uncertain. CDR1 and CDR2 from the germline V gene are MNHNS and SASEGT. Trimming removed 3 bases from V and 5 bases from J, with 16 bases in between. The CDR3 loop spans 15 amino acids. The CDR3 nucleotides are TGTGCCAGCAGTGAGAATTTGGGCAGCGGGTATGGCTACACCTTC. It encodes CASSENLGSGYGYTF.